The rows below give T cell receptor beta chains drawn from one sample of a study of T cell repertoires in cytomegalovirus infection. A single record per CDR3 protein comes from TCRdb applying MiXCR to the reads. The sample has tens of thousands of distinct CDR3 sequences; 52% are singletons. These receptors have no known antigen. The source was CD8+ T cells from cultured PBMCs, collected from culture after CMV antigen stimulation. The receptors come from a human donor in good health (CMV status not recorded). Some clones in this sample may be carry-over from other donors' samples. CDR3s include the opening cysteine and the closing phenylalanine or tryptophan. Each record gives: clone size, V gene, J gene, D gene, CDR3 DNA, CDR3 protein. A D gene is named only where the DNA matches it firmly. A clone size is listed for some rows: how often the clone was seen (once, few, many), or a class if it is expanded.

clone_size: NA
v_call: TRBV24-1
j_call: TRBJ2-1
d_call: NA
cdr3_nt: TGTGCCACCAGTGATCCCGGACAGAGCCAGCATCATGAGCAGTTCTTC
cdr3_aa: CATSDPGQSQHHEQFF

clone_size: few
v_call: TRBV7-2
j_call: TRBJ2-5
d_call: TRBD2
cdr3_nt: TGTGCCAGCAGCTTAGTATTAGCGGGAGTCCAAGAGACCCAGTACTTC
cdr3_aa: CASSLVLAGVQETQYF

clone_size: NA
v_call: TRBV27
j_call: TRBJ2-5
d_call: TRBD2
cdr3_nt: TGTGCCAGCAGTCGGGGGGGCCAAGAGACCCAGTACTTC
cdr3_aa: CASSRGGQETQYF

clone_size: few
v_call: TRBV6-6
j_call: TRBJ2-7
d_call: NA
cdr3_nt: TGTGCCAGCAGTTACGACATCTCCTACGAGCAGTACTTC
cdr3_aa: CASSYDISYEQYF

clone_size: NA
v_call: TRBV11-3
j_call: TRBJ2-1
d_call: NA
cdr3_nt: TGTGCCAGCAGCTTAGGGAAGGGCAGTAGATACAATGAGCAGTTCTTC
cdr3_aa: CASSLGKGSRYNEQFF

clone_size: NA
v_call: TRBV6-1
j_call: TRBJ2-7
d_call: NA
cdr3_nt: TGTGCCAGCAGTGACGTTAATTGGGGGCGATCTTCCTACGAGCAGTACTTC
cdr3_aa: CASSDVNWGRSSYEQYF

clone_size: many
v_call: TRBV20-1
j_call: TRBJ1-1
d_call: NA
cdr3_nt: TGCAGTGCCCGTTTGAGGCTCCGGACAACGAACACTGAAGCTTTCTTT
cdr3_aa: CSARLRLRTTNTEAFF

clone_size: few
v_call: TRBV10-3
j_call: TRBJ2-7
d_call: TRBD1
cdr3_nt: TGTGCCGTATCTGGACAGGGGGCGCGCGAGCAGTACTTC
cdr3_aa: CAVSGQGAREQYF

clone_size: NA
v_call: TRBV7-4
j_call: TRBJ1-2
d_call: NA
cdr3_nt: TGTGCCAGCAGTACAGGAGCAGCTAACTATGGCTACACCTTC
cdr3_aa: CASSTGAANYGYTF

clone_size: NA
v_call: TRBV23-1
j_call: TRBJ2-1
d_call: NA
cdr3_nt: TGCGCCAGCACTCACAGTAGCTCCTACAATGAGCAGTTCTTC
cdr3_aa: CASTHSSSYNEQFF

clone_size: NA
v_call: TRBV5-6
j_call: TRBJ2-3
d_call: TRBD2
cdr3_nt: TGTGCCAGCAGCTTGGGGCTAGCGGGAAGCACAGATACGCAGTATTTT
cdr3_aa: CASSLGLAGSTDTQYF

clone_size: NA
v_call: TRBV7-2
j_call: TRBJ1-5
d_call: NA
cdr3_nt: TGTGCCAGCAGCTTAGGAAGGGACGACGGCGGGCCCCAGCATTTT
cdr3_aa: CASSLGRDDGGPQHF

clone_size: NA
v_call: TRBV10-3
j_call: TRBJ2-3
d_call: NA
cdr3_nt: TGTGCCATCAGGAAAACAGGGACAGATACGCAGTATTTT
cdr3_aa: CAIRKTGTDTQYF

clone_size: NA
v_call: TRBV19
j_call: TRBJ1-4
d_call: NA
cdr3_nt: TGTGCCAGTAGTATAAGAACAACCCACGAAAAACTGTTTTTT
cdr3_aa: CASSIRTTHEKLFF

clone_size: NA
v_call: TRBV9
j_call: TRBJ2-7
d_call: NA
cdr3_nt: TGTGCCAGCAGCGTAGAGGGCAGGGGGGACGAGCAGTACTTC
cdr3_aa: CASSVEGRGDEQYF

clone_size: few
v_call: TRBV10-3
j_call: TRBJ1-1
d_call: NA
cdr3_nt: TGTGCCATCAGCTCCGGGGACACTGAAGCTTTCTTT
cdr3_aa: CAISSGDTEAFF

clone_size: once
v_call: TRBV4-1
j_call: TRBJ1-5
d_call: NA
cdr3_nt: TGCGCCAGCAGCCAATCTCCTGACCAGCCCCAGCATTTT
cdr3_aa: CASSQSPDQPQHF

clone_size: few
v_call: TRBV12-5
j_call: TRBJ1-3
d_call: NA
cdr3_nt: TGTGCTAGTGGTTCCACCCAAAGGGGTTCTGGAAACACCATATATTTT
cdr3_aa: CASGSTQRGSGNTIYF

clone_size: few
v_call: TRBV7-3
j_call: TRBJ1-1
d_call: TRBD1
cdr3_nt: TGTGCCAGCAGCTCTCTACAGGGGTCTGAAGCTTTCTTT
cdr3_aa: CASSSLQGSEAFF

clone_size: few
v_call: TRBV4-1
j_call: TRBJ1-3
d_call: NA
cdr3_nt: TGCGCCAGCAGCCGGGGACAATTCTCTGGAAACACCATATATTTT
cdr3_aa: CASSRGQFSGNTIYF

clone_size: NA
v_call: TRBV5-6
j_call: TRBJ1-5
d_call: NA
cdr3_nt: TGTGCCAGCAGCTCGGGGGGACAGCCCCAGCATTTT
cdr3_aa: CASSSGGQPQHF

clone_size: NA
v_call: TRBV12-3/TRBV12-4
j_call: TRBJ1-6
d_call: NA
cdr3_nt: TGTGCCAGCAGTGCGGGGGAGGGAAGGCGGTCACCCCTCCACTTT
cdr3_aa: CASSAGEGRRSPLHF

clone_size: NA
v_call: TRBV7-9
j_call: TRBJ2-7
d_call: NA
cdr3_nt: TGTGCCAGCAGCCCAACTAGCCTCGCCTACGAGCAGTACTTC
cdr3_aa: CASSPTSLAYEQYF

clone_size: NA
v_call: TRBV7-3
j_call: TRBJ2-1
d_call: TRBD1
cdr3_nt: TGTGCCAGCAGCTCGCGACAGGGGGAGGAAAATGAGCAGTTCTTC
cdr3_aa: CASSSRQGEENEQFF

clone_size: NA
v_call: TRBV7-8
j_call: TRBJ1-4
d_call: NA
cdr3_nt: TGTGCCAGCAGCCACGGGTTAATGGTTGGAGAAAAACTGTTTTTT
cdr3_aa: CASSHGLMVGEKLFF

clone_size: NA
v_call: TRBV12-3/TRBV12-4
j_call: TRBJ1-3
d_call: NA
cdr3_nt: TGTGCCAGCAGCGGGACCCCTCGGCACACCATATATTTT
cdr3_aa: CASSGTPRHTIYF

clone_size: NA
v_call: TRBV2
j_call: TRBJ2-7
d_call: NA
cdr3_nt: TGTGCCAGCAGTAAGGGGGCCTACGAGCAGTACTTC
cdr3_aa: CASSKGAYEQYF

clone_size: once
v_call: TRBV10-3
j_call: TRBJ1-5
d_call: NA
cdr3_nt: TGTGCCATCAGTGGTCAATCGGGTCAGCCCCAGCATTTT
cdr3_aa: CAISGQSGQPQHF

clone_size: NA
v_call: TRBV5-6
j_call: TRBJ2-5
d_call: NA
cdr3_nt: TGTGCCAGCAGCTTTGGTTTAGGGTCGGTGTTGGCTACCCAAGAGACCCAGTACTTC
cdr3_aa: CASSFGLGSVLATQETQYF

clone_size: NA
v_call: TRBV7-2
j_call: TRBJ2-7
d_call: NA
cdr3_nt: TGTGCCAGCAGCCCCCGGCCGTACGAGCAGTACTTC
cdr3_aa: CASSPRPYEQYF

clone_size: NA
v_call: TRBV5-5
j_call: TRBJ1-5
d_call: NA
cdr3_nt: TGTGCCAGCAGACTTGGGAGCAATCAGCCCCAGCATTTT
cdr3_aa: CASRLGSNQPQHF

clone_size: NA
v_call: TRBV7-6
j_call: TRBJ2-3
d_call: TRBD2
cdr3_nt: TGTGCCAGCAGCCCTAGCGGACTAGCGGGGGTAGATACGCAGTATTTT
cdr3_aa: CASSPSGLAGVDTQYF

clone_size: NA
v_call: TRBV4-1
j_call: TRBJ2-1
d_call: NA
cdr3_nt: TGTGCCAGCAGCCAACTGAGTAGCGACGATGAGCAGTTCTTC
cdr3_aa: CASSQLSSDDEQFF

clone_size: NA
v_call: TRBV7-8
j_call: TRBJ2-1
d_call: TRBD2
cdr3_nt: TGTGCCAGCAGCTTAGGGGCTAGCGGGGGAGATCTTTACAATGAGCAGTTCTTC
cdr3_aa: CASSLGASGGDLYNEQFF

clone_size: few
v_call: TRBV7-8
j_call: TRBJ2-7
d_call: NA
cdr3_nt: TGTGCCAGCAGCTTAAAAATGGTTGGAGGGTCGGTAATTAGGGGGGACGAGCAGTACTTC
cdr3_aa: CASSLKMVGGSVIRGDEQYF

clone_size: few
v_call: TRBV10-3
j_call: TRBJ2-1
d_call: NA
cdr3_nt: TGTGCCATATGTCAGGGGTGGGGAAATGAGCAGTTCTTC
cdr3_aa: CAICQGWGNEQFF

clone_size: NA
v_call: TRBV28
j_call: TRBJ2-7
d_call: NA
cdr3_nt: TGTGCCAGCAGTTTATCCGGCTATAGGTACGAGCAGTACTTC
cdr3_aa: CASSLSGYRYEQYF

clone_size: NA
v_call: TRBV10-3
j_call: TRBJ1-5
d_call: NA
cdr3_nt: TGTGCCATCAGTCCGGGAAGGGCACTCGGAACGGCCAATCAGCCCCAGCATTTT
cdr3_aa: CAISPGRALGTANQPQHF

clone_size: many
v_call: TRBV11-2
j_call: TRBJ2-1
d_call: NA
cdr3_nt: TGTGCCAGCAGCCCGACAGACGGTGAGCAGTTCTTC
cdr3_aa: CASSPTDGEQFF

clone_size: NA
v_call: TRBV27
j_call: TRBJ2-3
d_call: NA
cdr3_nt: TGTGCCAGCAGTGGGTCCTCAGATACGCAGTATTTT
cdr3_aa: CASSGSSDTQYF

clone_size: NA
v_call: TRBV7-2
j_call: TRBJ2-1
d_call: TRBD2
cdr3_nt: TGTGCCAGCAGTCCTCCCGGGACTAGGCCTTTCAATGAGCAGTTCTTC
cdr3_aa: CASSPPGTRPFNEQFF

clone_size: few
v_call: TRBV19
j_call: TRBJ1-2
d_call: NA
cdr3_nt: TGTGCCAGTAGTATTCGAGGGGAAGTTATCGACTATGGCTACACCTTC
cdr3_aa: CASSIRGEVIDYGYTF

clone_size: few
v_call: TRBV6-8
j_call: TRBJ2-3
d_call: NA
cdr3_nt: TGTGCCAGCAGTTACTCGACTAAAGGGAGAGATACGCAGTATTTT
cdr3_aa: CASSYSTKGRDTQYF

clone_size: NA
v_call: TRBV6-5
j_call: TRBJ1-2
d_call: TRBD1
cdr3_nt: TGTGCCAGCAGTTACTCCGGGGGACAGATTTATGGCTACACCTTC
cdr3_aa: CASSYSGGQIYGYTF

clone_size: NA
v_call: TRBV27
j_call: TRBJ1-2
d_call: NA
cdr3_nt: TGTGCCAGCAGTTTATTTGGCAGGAAGTACTATGGCTACACCTTC
cdr3_aa: CASSLFGRKYYGYTF

clone_size: once
v_call: TRBV7-4
j_call: TRBJ2-7
d_call: NA
cdr3_nt: TGTGCCAGCAGCTCCCCGCGCGAGGTTAACGAGCAGTACTTC
cdr3_aa: CASSSPREVNEQYF

clone_size: few
v_call: TRBV6-2/TRBV6-3
j_call: TRBJ2-3
d_call: NA
cdr3_nt: TGTGCCAGCAGTCCCCTTGGGGGGTCCCGCACAGATACGCAGTATTTT
cdr3_aa: CASSPLGGSRTDTQYF